This TCR beta chain was recorded in a study of T-cell memory formation after mild COVID-19. Background on the study: There were largely donor-specific TCR clusters.

CDR3 size: 17 residues. V was shortened by 1 base and J by 8 bases, with 21 bases between the two germline ends. CDR1 and CDR2 from the germline V gene are SEHNR and FQNEAQ (reference sequence). One entry per CDR3 protein, called by TCRdb with MiXCR from the 5' RACE reads. This sample carries approximately 400,000 distinct CDR3 sequences, 20% to 25% of them seen once, and the ten largest clones take roughly 9.7%. Points on this clonotype: Its antigen is still unknown.

Whole-study results and caveats: Researchers found some responding clones in pre-infection memory, a sign that cross-reactive memory joined. Still unconfirmed is whether the second-wave clones peaking on day 37 recognized SARS-CoV-2.

The receptor was derived from an adult woman who had mild COVID-19 (a few samples of this study predate the infection). Cell type and time point are not known. The sequenced sample consisted of PBMCs or a T cell subset sorted from them (not recorded which). V and J are TRBV7-9 and TRBJ2-1; possible D gene TRBD1, 7 bases. The CDR3 DNA sequence: TGTGCCAGCAGCTTAGATCTGGACCGCTTCAGGGGGGATGAGCAGTTCTTC. Its protein is CASSLDLDRFRGDEQFF.